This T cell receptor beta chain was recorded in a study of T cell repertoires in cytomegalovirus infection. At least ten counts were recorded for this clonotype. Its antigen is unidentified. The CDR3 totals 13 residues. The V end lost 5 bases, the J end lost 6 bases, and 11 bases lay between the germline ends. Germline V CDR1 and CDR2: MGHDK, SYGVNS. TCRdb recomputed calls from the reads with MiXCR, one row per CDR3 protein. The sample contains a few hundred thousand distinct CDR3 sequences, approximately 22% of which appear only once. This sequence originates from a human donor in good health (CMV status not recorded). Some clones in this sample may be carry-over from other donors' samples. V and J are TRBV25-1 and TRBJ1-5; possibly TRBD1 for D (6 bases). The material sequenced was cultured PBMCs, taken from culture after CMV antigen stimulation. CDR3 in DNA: TGTGCCAGCAGTTCGGTAGGGGGTCAGCCCCAGCATTTT. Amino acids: CASSSVGGQPQHF.